This T cell receptor beta chain was identified in a study of T cells in Graves' hyperthyroidism and ophthalmopathy (dated by TCRdb to about 2019). Turning to the overall study: Peripheral blood was sampled at the time of initial diagnosis, prior to any treatment. Following sampling, methimazole starting at 30 mg daily was given to hyperthyroidism patients, and high-dose intravenous methylprednisolone was given to ophthalmopathy patients. A discovery cohort of 95 to 100 patients, 43 with Graves' ophthalmopathy and about 60 with stable Graves' hyperthyroidism, was used to find distinguishing TCR V-J signatures. The study also compared thyroid tissue and blood T-cell repertoires from 6 or 7 Graves' hyperthyroidism patients. Prospective prediction of ophthalmopathy was tested in an independent validation cohort consisting of 18 hyperthyroidism patients and some 16 patients who later progressed to ophthalmopathy. The paper reports TCR Vbeta CDR3 sequencing of over 130 peripheral blood samples: approximately 41 ophthalmopathy, roughly 80 hyperthyroidism and around 17 progressor patients. The 100 discovery patients were randomly split 7:3 into training and test sets. Broad study findings and their caveats: A 13 V-J signature model separated ophthalmopathy from stable hyperthyroidism, with roughly 88% sensitivity and roughly 82% specificity in cross-validation and 80%/75% in testing. Most expanded thyroid clonotypes (frequency above 0.001) were also detected in blood, a finding suggesting that blood repertoires may reflect thyroid immune responses. In validation, progression to ophthalmopathy was predicted by the model with 55% to 71% sensitivity and just over 72% specificity, a median of approximately 7.1 months before onset. Sample size was not statistically predetermined, and investigators were not blinded to group allocation.

CDR1 and CDR2, looked up from the germline V gene, are MNHEY and SVGEGT. Deletion took 8 bases off V and 6 bases off J, with a span of 11 bases between the germline ends. The CDR3 numbers 13 residues from cysteine through phenylalanine. Just the 39-base CDR3 DNA is kept, in frame starting at base 1. The TCR beta CDR3 regions were amplified from the RNA transcripts. For the first round of RT-PCR on the TCR CDR3, the HTBI primer set was used together with the Qiagen OneStep RT-PCR kit. Libraries were constructed in a second round of multiplex PCR, after which size selection and purification were performed. Sequencing of the libraries was done on an Illumina HiSeq2000 using paired-end 100 bp reads. The original pipeline was this. SOAPnuke was used to process the raw data, removing reads that contained adapters or uncalled bases, had a mean Phred below 15, or lacked an exact match to the constant primer or identifier. High-quality paired reads were merged using COPE v1.2.5, and each unique nucleotide sequence was defined as a clonotype. MiTCR v1.1 was used to align the clonotypes against IMGT TRBV, TRBD and TRBJ reference segments. Analysis was restricted to V-J combinations with a frequency above 0.0001, which covered about 99% of repertoires. The TCS score was defined as the ratio of F50 (clonal expansion) to E x V (chaos), calculated using BLOSUM62-based TCRdist between CDR3 peptides within each V-J. Welch's t-statistics and random forest reduced 450 to 600 V-J features to 13, which were used in a naive Bayes classifier (R e1071). The public reads were reanalyzed by TCRdb: fastp trimming at Q25, MiXCR alignment, in-frame beta chains only. Each entry merges the rows of one CDR3 protein and shows their most common DNA and genes. TCRdb's processing, not the authors', yielded these V and J calls. In this sample the table shows more than 500,000 distinct CDR3 sequences, approximately 16% of which occur a single time. The ten largest clones represent 25% to 30% of the sample.

This clonotype has more than one count but fewer than ten. Its binding antigen is unknown. Base qualities are not provided; no much larger clone lies one nucleotide away. Ophthalmopathy patients had moderately to severely active disease, Clinical Activity Score of at least 3, NOSPECS grade of at least 4, and duration under 3 months. Patients with uncontrolled infections, other autoimmune diseases, pregnancy or lactation were excluded. Diagnoses relied on clinical symptoms, serum thyroxine and TRAb, thyroid ultrasound and orbital computed tomography. PBMCs were isolated from approximately 10 ml of fresh peripheral blood by Ficoll-Paque density gradient centrifugation. Total RNA was extracted using Trizol reagent, and RNA quality was assessed on an Agilent 2100 Bioanalyzer.

Input material: blood. This receptor chain uses TRBV6-2 or TRBV6-3 and TRBJ1-6; the D gene is not confidently resolved. The source of this sequence is a woman in her 30s with Graves' ophthalmopathy. CDR3 reads: CASEKEFNSPLHF. At the DNA level, the sequence is TGTGCCAGCGAGAAGGAGTTTAATTCACCCCTCCACTTT.